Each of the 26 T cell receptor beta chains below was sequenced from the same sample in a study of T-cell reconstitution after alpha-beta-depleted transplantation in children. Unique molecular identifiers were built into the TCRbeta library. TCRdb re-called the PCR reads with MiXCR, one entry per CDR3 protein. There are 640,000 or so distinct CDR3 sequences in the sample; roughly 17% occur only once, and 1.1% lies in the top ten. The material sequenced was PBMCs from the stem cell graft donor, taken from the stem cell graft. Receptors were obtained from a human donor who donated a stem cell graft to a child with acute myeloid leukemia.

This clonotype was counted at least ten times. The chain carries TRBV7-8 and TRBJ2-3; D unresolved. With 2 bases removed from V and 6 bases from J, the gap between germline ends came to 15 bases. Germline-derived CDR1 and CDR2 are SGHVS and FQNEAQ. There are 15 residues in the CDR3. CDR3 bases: TGTGCCAGCAGCTTACTCCAGTGGGGTGAGGATACGCAGTATTTT. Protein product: CASSLLQWGEDTQYF.

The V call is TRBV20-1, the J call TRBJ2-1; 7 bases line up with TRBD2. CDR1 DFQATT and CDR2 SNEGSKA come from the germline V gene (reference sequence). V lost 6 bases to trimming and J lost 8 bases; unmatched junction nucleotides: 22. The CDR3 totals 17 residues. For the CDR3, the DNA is TGCAGTGCATCACCCGGCGTGGGGGGGAGAAAAAGCGATGAGCAGTTCTTC. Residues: CSASPGVGGRKSDEQFF.

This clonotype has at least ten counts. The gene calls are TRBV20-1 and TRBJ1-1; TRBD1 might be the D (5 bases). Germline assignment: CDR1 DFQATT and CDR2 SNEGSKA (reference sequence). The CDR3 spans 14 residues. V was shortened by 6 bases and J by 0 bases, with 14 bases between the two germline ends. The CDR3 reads CSASGGVLNTEAFF. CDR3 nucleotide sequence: TGCAGTGCCTCGGGGGGGGTTTTGAACACTGAAGCTTTCTTT.

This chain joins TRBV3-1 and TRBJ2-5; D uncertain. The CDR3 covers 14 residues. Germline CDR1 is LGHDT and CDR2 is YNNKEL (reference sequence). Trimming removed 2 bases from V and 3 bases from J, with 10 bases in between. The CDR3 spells CASSQWKDEETQYF. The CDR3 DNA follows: TGTGCCAGCAGCCAATGGAAGGACGAAGAGACCCAGTACTTC.

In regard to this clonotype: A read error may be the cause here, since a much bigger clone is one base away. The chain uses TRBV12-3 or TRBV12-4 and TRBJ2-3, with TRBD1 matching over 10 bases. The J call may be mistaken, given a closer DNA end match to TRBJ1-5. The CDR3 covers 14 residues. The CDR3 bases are TGTGCCAGCAGACCCGGGACAGGGGACGATACGCAGCATTTT. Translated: CASRPGTGDDTQHF.

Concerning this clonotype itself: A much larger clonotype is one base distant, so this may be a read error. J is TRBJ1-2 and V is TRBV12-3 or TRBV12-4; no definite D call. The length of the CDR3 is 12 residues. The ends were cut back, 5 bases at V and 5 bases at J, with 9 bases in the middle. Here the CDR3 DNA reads TGTGCCAGCAGTGCAGCCGGATATGGCTACACCTTC. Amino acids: CASSAAGYGYTF.

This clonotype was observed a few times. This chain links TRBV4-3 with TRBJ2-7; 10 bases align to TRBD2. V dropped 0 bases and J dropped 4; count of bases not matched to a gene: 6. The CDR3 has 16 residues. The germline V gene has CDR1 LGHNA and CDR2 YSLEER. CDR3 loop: CASSQDELAGTYEQYF. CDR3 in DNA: TGCGCCAGCAGCCAAGATGAACTAGCGGGGACTTACGAGCAGTACTTC.

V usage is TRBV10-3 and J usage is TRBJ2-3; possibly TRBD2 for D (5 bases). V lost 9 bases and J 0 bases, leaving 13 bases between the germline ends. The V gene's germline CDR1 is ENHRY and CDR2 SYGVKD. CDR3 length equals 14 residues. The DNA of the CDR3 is TGTGCCATGACTACGACGCCTAGCACAGATACGCAGTATTTT. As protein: CAMTTTPSTDTQYF.

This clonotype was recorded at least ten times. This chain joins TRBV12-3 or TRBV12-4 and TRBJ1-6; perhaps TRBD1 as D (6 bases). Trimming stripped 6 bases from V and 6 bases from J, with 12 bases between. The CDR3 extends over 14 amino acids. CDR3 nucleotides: TGTGCCAGCAGGGAGACAGGAACTAATTCACCCCTCCACTTT. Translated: CASRETGTNSPLHF.

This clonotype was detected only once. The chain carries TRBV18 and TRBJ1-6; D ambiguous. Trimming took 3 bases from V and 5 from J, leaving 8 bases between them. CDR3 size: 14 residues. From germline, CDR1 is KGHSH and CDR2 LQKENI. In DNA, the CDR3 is TGTGCCAGCTCACCGTCGGGGAATAATTCACCCCTCCACTTT. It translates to CASSPSGNNSPLHF.

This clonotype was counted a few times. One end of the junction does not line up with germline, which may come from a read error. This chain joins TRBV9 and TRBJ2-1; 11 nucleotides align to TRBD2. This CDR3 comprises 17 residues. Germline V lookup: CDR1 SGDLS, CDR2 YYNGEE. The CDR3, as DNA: TGTGCCTGCAGCTTTACGACTAGCGGGGACGATAACAATGAGCAGTTCTTC. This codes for CACSFTTSGDDNNEQFF.

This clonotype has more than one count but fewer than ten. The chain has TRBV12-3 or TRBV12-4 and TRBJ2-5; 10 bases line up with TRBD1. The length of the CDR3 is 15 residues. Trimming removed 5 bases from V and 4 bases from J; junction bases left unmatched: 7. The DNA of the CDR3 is TGTGCCAGCAGTCTGCCCGGGACAGGGGCAGAGACCCAGTACTTC. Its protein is CASSLPGTGAETQYF.

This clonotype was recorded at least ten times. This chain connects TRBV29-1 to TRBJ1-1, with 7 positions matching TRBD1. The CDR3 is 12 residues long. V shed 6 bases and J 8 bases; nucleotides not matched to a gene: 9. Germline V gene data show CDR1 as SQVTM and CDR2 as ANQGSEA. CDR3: CSVLRDSPEAFF. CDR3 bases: TGCAGCGTCCTCCGGGACAGTCCCGAAGCTTTCTTT. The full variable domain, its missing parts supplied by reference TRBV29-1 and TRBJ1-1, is SAVISQKPSRDICQRGTSLTIQCQVDSQVTMMFWYRQQPGQSLTLIATANQGSEATYESGFVIDKFPISRPNLTFSTLTVSNMSPEDSSIYLCSVLRDSPEAFFGQGTRLTVV.

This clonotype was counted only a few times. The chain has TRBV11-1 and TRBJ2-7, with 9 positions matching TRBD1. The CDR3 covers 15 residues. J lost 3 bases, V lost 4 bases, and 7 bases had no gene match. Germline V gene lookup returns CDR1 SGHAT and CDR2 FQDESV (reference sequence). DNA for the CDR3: TGTGCCAGCAGCTCGCGGGACAGGGAGGACTACGAGCAGTACTTC. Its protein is CASSSRDREDYEQYF.

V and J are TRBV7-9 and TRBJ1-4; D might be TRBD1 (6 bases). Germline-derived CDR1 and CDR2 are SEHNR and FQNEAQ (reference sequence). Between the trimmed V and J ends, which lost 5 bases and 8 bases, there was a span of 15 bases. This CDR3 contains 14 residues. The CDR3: CASSQINREEKLFF. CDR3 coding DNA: TGTGCCAGCAGCCAGATTAACAGGGAGGAAAAACTGTTTTTT.

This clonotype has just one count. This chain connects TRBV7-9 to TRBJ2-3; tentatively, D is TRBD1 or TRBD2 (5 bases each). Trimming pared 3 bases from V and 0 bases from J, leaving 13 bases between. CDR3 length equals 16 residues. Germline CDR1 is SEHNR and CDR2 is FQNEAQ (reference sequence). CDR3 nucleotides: TGTGCCAGCAGCTTCCGGGACGGCGCTAGCACAGATACGCAGTATTTT. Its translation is CASSFRDGASTDTQYF.

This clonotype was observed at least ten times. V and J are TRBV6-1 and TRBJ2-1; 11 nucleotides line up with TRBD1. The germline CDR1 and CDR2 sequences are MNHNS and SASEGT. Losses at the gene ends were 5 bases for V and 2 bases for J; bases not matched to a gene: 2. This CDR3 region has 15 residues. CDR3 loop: CASSPDRGPYNEQFF. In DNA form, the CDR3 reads TGTGCCAGCAGTCCGGACAGGGGGCCCTACAATGAGCAGTTCTTC.

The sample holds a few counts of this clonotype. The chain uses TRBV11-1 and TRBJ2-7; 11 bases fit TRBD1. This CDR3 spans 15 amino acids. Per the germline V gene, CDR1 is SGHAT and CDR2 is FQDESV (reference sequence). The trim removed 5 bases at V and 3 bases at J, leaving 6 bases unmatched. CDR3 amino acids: CASSLWTGGGYEQYF. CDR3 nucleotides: TGTGCCAGCAGCCTATGGACAGGGGGCGGCTACGAGCAGTACTTC.

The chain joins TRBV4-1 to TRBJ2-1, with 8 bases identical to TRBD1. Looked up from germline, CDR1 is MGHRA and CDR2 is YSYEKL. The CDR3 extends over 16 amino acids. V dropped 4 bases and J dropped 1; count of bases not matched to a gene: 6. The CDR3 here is CASSPIQGVSYNEQFF. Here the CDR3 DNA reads TGCGCCAGCAGCCCGATACAGGGGGTGTCCTACAATGAGCAGTTCTTC.

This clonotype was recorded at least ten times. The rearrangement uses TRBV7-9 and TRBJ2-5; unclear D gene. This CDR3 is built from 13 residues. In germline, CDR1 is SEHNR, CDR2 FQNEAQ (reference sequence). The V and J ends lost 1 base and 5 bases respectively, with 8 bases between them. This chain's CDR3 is CASSLEQSETQYF. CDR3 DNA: TGTGCCAGCAGCTTAGAACAGAGCGAGACCCAGTACTTC.

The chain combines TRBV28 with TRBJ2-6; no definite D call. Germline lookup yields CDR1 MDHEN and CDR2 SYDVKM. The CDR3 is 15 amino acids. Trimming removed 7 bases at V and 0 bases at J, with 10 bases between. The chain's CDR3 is CASTRVDSGANVLTF. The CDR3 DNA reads TGTGCCAGCACCCGGGTCGACTCTGGGGCCAACGTCCTGACTTTC. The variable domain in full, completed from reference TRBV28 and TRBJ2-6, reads DVKVTQSSRYLVKRTGEKVFLECVQDMDHENMFWYRQDPGLGLRLIYFSYDVKMKEKGDIPEGYSVSREKKERFSLILESASTNQTSMYLCASTRVDSGANVLTFGAGSRLTVL.

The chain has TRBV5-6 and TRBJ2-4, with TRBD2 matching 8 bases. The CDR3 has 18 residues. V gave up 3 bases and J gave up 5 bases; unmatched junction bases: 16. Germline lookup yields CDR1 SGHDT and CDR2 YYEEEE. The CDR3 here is CASSSRLARASQENIQYF. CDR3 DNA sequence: TGTGCCAGCAGCTCGAGACTAGCGAGAGCTAGCCAGGAAAACATTCAGTACTTC.

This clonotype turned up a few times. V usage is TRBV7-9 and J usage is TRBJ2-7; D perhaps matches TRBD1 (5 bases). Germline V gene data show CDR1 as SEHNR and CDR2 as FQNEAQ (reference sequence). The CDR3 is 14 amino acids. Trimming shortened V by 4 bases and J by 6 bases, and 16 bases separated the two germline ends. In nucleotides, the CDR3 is TGTGCCAGCAGCTCCTCAGGGATATCTCTCGAGCAGTACGTC. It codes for CASSSSGISLEQYV.

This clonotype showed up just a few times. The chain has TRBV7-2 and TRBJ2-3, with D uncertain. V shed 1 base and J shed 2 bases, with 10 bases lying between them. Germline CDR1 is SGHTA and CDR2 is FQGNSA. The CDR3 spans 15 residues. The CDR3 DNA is TGTGCCAGCAGCTTAGATGGGGTTAACACAGATACGCAGTATTTT. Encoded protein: CASSLDGVNTDTQYF.

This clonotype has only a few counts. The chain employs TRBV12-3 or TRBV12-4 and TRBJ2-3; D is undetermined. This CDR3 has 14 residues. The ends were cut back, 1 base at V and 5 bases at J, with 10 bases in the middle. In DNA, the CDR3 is TGTGCCAGCAGTTTAGATCCATCTATAGATACGCAGTATTTT. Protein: CASSLDPSIDTQYF.

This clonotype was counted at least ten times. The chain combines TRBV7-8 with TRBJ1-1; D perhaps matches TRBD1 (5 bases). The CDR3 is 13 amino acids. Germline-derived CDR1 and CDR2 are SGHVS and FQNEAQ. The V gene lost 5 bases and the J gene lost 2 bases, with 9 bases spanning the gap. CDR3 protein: CASSPRDNTEAFF. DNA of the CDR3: TGTGCCAGCAGCCCCCGGGACAACACTGAAGCTTTCTTT.